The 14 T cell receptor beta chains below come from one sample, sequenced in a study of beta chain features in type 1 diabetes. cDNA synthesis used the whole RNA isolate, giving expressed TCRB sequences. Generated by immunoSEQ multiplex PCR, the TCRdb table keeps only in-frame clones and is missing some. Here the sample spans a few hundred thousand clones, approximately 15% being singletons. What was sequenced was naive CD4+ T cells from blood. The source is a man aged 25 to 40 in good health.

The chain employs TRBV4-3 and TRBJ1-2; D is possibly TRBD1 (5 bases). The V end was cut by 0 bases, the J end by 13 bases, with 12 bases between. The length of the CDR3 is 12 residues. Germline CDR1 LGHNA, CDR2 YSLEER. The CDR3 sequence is CASSQEPGTCTF. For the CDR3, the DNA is TGCGCCAGCAGCCAAGAACCAGGGACTTGCACCTTC.

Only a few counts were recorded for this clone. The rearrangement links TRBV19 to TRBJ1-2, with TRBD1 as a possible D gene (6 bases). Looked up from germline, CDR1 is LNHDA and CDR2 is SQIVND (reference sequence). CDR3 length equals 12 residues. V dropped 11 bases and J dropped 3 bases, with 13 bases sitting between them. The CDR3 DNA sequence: TGTGCCGGGCGGGGGCACGACTATGGCTACACCTTC. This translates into CAGRGHDYGYTF.

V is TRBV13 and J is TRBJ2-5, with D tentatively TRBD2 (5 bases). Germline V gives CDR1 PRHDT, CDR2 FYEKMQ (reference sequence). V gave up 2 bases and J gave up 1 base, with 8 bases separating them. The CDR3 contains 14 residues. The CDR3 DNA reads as TGTGCCAGCAGCTTAAGGACTCTCCAAGAGACCCAGTACTTC. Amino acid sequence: CASSLRTLQETQYF.

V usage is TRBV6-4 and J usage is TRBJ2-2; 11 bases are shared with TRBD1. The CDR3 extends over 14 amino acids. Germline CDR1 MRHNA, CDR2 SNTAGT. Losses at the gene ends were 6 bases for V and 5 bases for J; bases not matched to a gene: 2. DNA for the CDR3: TGTGCCAGCAGCGGACAGGGGGCAACCGGGGAGCTGTTTTTT. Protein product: CASSGQGATGELFF.

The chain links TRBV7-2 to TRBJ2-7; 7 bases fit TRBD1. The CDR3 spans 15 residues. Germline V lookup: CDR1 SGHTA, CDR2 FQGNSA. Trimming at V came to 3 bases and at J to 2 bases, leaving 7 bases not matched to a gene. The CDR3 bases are TGTGCCAGCAGCTTCGACAGGGTCCCTCCCTACGAGCAGTACGTC. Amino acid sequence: CASSFDRVPPYEQYV.

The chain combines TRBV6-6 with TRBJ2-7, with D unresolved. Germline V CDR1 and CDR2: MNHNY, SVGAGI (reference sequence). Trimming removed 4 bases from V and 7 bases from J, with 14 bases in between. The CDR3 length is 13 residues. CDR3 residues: CASSFLTRREQYF. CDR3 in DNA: TGTGCCAGCAGTTTCCTCACACGTCGAGAGCAGTACTTC.

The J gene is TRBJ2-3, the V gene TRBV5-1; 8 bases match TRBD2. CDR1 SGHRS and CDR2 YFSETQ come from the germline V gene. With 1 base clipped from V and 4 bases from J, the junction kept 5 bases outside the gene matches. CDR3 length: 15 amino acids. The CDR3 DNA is TGCGCCAGCAGCTTGACGGGAGGGCCTTCAGATACGCAGTATTTT. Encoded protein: CASSLTGGPSDTQYF.

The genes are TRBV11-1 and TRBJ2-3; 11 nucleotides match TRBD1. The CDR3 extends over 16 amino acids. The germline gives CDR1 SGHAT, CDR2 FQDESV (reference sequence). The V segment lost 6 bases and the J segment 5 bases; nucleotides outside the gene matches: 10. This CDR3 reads CASRRGQGASKDTQYF. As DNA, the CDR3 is TGTGCCAGCAGACGAGGACAGGGGGCATCGAAAGATACGCAGTATTTT. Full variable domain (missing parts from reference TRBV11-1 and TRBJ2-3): EAEVAQSPRYKITEKSQAVAFWCDPISGHATLYWYRQILGQGPELLVQFQDESVVDDSQLPKDRFSAERLKGVDSTLKIQPAELGDSAMYLCASRRGQGASKDTQYFGPGTRLTVL.

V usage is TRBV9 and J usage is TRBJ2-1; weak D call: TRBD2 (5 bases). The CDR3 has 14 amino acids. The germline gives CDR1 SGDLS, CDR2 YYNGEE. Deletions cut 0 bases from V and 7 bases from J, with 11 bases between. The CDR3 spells CASSVAGSGNEQFF. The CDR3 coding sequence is TGTGCCAGCAGCGTAGCGGGGAGTGGAAATGAGCAGTTCTTC.

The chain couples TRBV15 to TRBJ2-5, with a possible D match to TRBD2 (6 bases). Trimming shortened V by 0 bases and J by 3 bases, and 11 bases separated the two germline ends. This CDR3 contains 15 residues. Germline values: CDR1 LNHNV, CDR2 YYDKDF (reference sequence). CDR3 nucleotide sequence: TGTGCCACCAGCAGAGATCCCAGACTAGAAGAGACCCAGTACTTC. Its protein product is CATSRDPRLEETQYF.

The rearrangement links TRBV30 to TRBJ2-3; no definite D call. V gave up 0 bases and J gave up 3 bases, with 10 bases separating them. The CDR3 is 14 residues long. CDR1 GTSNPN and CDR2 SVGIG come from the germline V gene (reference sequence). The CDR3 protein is CAWSVSRRTDTQYF. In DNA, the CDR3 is TGTGCCTGGAGTGTATCCCGCAGAACAGATACGCAGTATTTT. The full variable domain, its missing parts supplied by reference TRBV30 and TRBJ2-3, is SQTIHQWPATLVQPVGSPLSLECTVEGTSNPNLYWYRQAAGRGLQLLFYSVGIGQISSEVPQNLSASRPQDRQFILSSKKLLLSDSGFYLCAWSVSRRTDTQYFGPGTRLTVL.

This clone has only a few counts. The CDR3 loop is CASRERTSYEQYV. CDR3 in DNA: TGTGCCAGCAGGGAGCGGACCTCATACGAGCAGTACGTC. This chain links TRBV21-1 with TRBJ2-7; the table's D call TRBD2 went unverified against the DNA. TRBV21-1 is a recognized pseudogene. The CDR3 is 13 amino acids.

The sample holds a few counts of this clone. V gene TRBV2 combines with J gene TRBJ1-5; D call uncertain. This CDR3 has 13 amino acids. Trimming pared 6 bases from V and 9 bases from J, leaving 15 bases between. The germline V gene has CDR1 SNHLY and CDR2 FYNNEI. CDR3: CASRMDVVGPQHF. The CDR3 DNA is TGTGCCAGCAGAATGGACGTCGTGGGGCCCCAGCATTTT.

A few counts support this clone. DNA of the CDR3: TGTGCCAGCTCCCTTGGGACCCCCGAGCAGTTCTTC. Protein sequence: CASSLGTPEQFF. The chain is built from TRBV18 and TRBJ2-1; either TRBD1 or TRBD2 may supply D (5 bases each). The CDR3 has 12 residues. V shed 6 bases and J shed 10 bases, with 13 bases lying between them. Germline V gives CDR1 KGHSH, CDR2 LQKENI.